This T cell receptor beta chain originates from a study of shared clonotypes between healthy human individuals. Study-level results: The authors sampled blood alone, and tissue repertoires likely differ. A handful of donors showed sharing of 4.5% to 6% of naive CD4 clonotypes.

Turning to this clone: Its antigen is unidentified.

The protocol was immunoSEQ multiplex PCR, while the TCRdb copy is restricted to in-frame clones and leaves out a portion. Of some 680,000 clones in the sample, less than 80% are singletons; the top ten hold 1.5% to 2%. Trimming took off 4 bases at V and 0 bases at J, with 14 bases between the two ends. The length of the CDR3 is 16 residues. CDR1 SNHLY and CDR2 FYNNEI come from the germline V gene. CD4+ cells were split into CD45RA+ naive and CD45RA-negative memory subsets. Input material: memory CD4+ T cells sorted from blood. Subset reported: CD45RA-negative fraction. This chain uses TRBV2 with TRBJ2-3; D is unresolved. The origin of this receptor is a woman aged 25 to 39 in good health. This CDR3 reads CASSVMRMGSTDTQYF. CDR3 nucleotide sequence: TGTGCCAGCAGTGTTATGCGGATGGGAAGCACAGATACGCAGTATTTT. Full variable domain (missing parts from reference TRBV2 and TRBJ2-3): EPEVTQTPSHQVTQMGQEVILRCVPISNHLYFYWYRQILGQKVEFLVSFYNNEISEKSEIFDDQFSVERPDGSNFTLKIRSTKLEDSAMYFCASSVMRMGSTDTQYFGPGTRLTVL.